This T cell receptor (beta chain) comes out of a study of T cells in Graves' hyperthyroidism and ophthalmopathy. Deletions cut 0 bases from V and 6 bases from J, with 13 bases between. The CDR3 length is 15 residues. Germline CDR1 SGHKS, CDR2 YYEKEE (reference sequence). RNA transcripts yielded amplified TCR beta CDR3 regions. Initially, a first-round RT-PCR of the TCR CDR3 employed the HTBI primer set. TCRdb independently ran MiXCR on the multiplex PCR reads; one entry per CDR3 protein. The table records about 420,000 distinct CDR3 sequences, about 15% of them present only once. The rearrangement uses TRBV5-5 and TRBJ1-3; TRBD1 is a possible D gene (5 bases). The sample taken for sequencing was blood. The TCR was taken from a woman under 30 with Graves' hyperthyroidism. The CDR3 loop is CASSLGPGGVNTIYF. CDR3 DNA: TGTGCCAGCAGCTTGGGTCCAGGAGGGGTAAACACCATATATTTT. The whole variable domain, remainder taken from reference TRBV5-5 and TRBJ1-3, is DAGVTQSPTHLIKTRGQQVTLRCSPISGHKSVSWYQQVLGQGPQFIFQYYEKEERGRGNFPDRFSARQFPNYSSELNVNALLLGDSALYLCASSLGPGGVNTIYFGEGSWLTVV.